The 29 T cell receptor beta chains in this list originate from one sample, sequenced in a study of cytomegalovirus exposure and HLA in healthy donors. Primers for the PCR totalled 60 Vbeta and 13 Jbeta. Clones were sequenced by immunoSEQ multiplex PCR, and TCRdb holds only the in-frame ones, with some missing. The profile shows about 150,000 clones, 64% of them singletons. Sequencing input: PBMCs. The source is a young woman in good health and CMV-seropositive.

The genes are TRBV5-5 and TRBJ1-6; TRBD1 matches at 7 bases. Germline V gene lookup returns CDR1 SGHKS and CDR2 YYEKEE (reference sequence). CDR3 length: 15 amino acids. V was clipped by 4 bases and J by 9 bases; unmatched bases: 10. The CDR3 loop reads CASSLTGTDFSPLHF. As DNA, the CDR3 is TGTGCCAGCAGCCTAACAGGGACAGATTTTTCACCCCTCCACTTT.

This chain's CDR3 is CASKLSPGLAGEETQYF. The CDR3 nucleotides read TGTGCCAGCAAGTTAAGCCCGGGACTAGCGGGGGAAGAGACCCAGTACTTC. The chain combines TRBV25-1 with TRBJ2-5; TRBD2 matches 14 bases. The trim removed 7 bases at V and 3 bases at J, leaving 10 bases unmatched. In germline, CDR1 is MGHDK, CDR2 SYGVNS. The length of the CDR3 is 17 residues. Drawing the rest from reference TRBV25-1 and TRBJ2-5, the complete variable domain is EADIYQTPRYLVIGTGKKITLECSQTMGHDKMYWYQQDPGMELHLIHYSYGVNSTEKGDLSSESTVSRIRTEHFPLTLESARPSHTSQYLCASKLSPGLAGEETQYFGPGTRLLVL.

J is TRBJ1-6 and V is TRBV5-1, with D perhaps TRBD1 (6 bases). Per the germline V gene, CDR1 is SGHRS and CDR2 is YFSETQ. This CDR3 region has 18 residues. V was shortened by 3 bases and J by 0 bases, with 16 bases between the two germline ends. The CDR3 here is CASSSDLQGSSYNSPLHF. The CDR3 region has the DNA TGCGCCAGCAGCTCAGACTTACAGGGTTCCTCCTATAATTCACCCCTCCACTTT.

The chain joins TRBV9 to TRBJ2-1; TRBD2 is a possible D gene (7 bases). Germline CDR1 SGDLS, CDR2 YYNGEE. The V gene lost 4 bases and the J gene lost 0 bases, with 11 bases spanning the gap. The CDR3 is 15 amino acids. CDR3 nucleotide sequence: TGTGCCAGCAGCAGGGGGGGGAGCTCCTACAATGAGCAGTTCTTC. It yields the protein CASSRGGSSYNEQFF.

Comments on this clone: An end of the junction differs from the germline gene, which may be a read error. V gene TRBV7-9 combines with J gene TRBJ1-2; possibly TRBD1 for D (6 bases). This CDR3 comprises 12 residues. Germline V gives CDR1 SEHNR, CDR2 FQNEAQ (reference sequence). CDR3 sequence (DNA): TGTTCCAGCAGCTCGCAGGGGTTCGGCTACACCTTC. Amino acids: CSSSSQGFGYTF.

This clone was seen a few times. The chain has TRBV15 and TRBJ2-6; tentative D call: TRBD1 (5 bases). V dropped 0 bases and J dropped 3 bases, with 6 bases sitting between them. CDR1 is LNHNV and CDR2 is YYDKDF in the germline V gene (reference sequence). The CDR3 is 15 amino acids. The CDR3 is CATSRDRGGANVLTF. The CDR3 DNA is TGTGCCACCAGCAGAGATAGGGGTGGGGCCAACGTCCTGACTTTC.

This clone showed up just once. This chain connects TRBV5-1 to TRBJ2-1, with 7 bases matching TRBD2. The V gene end was trimmed by 3 bases and the J gene end by 10 bases; junction bases not matched to a gene: 7. The germline gives CDR1 SGHRS, CDR2 YFSETQ. The length of the CDR3 is 13 residues. The DNA for the CDR3 is TGCGCCAGCAGCTCCCAAGTGGGAGGGGAGCAGTTCTTC. Its protein is CASSSQVGGEQFF.

The J gene is TRBJ2-7, the V gene TRBV15; 7 bases map to TRBD1. This CDR3 region has 13 residues. V shed 4 bases, J shed 6 bases, and the junction held 6 bases outside the gene matches. In germline, CDR1 is LNHNV, CDR2 YYDKDF (reference sequence). Written as DNA, the CDR3 is TGTGCCACCAGCAACAGACAGGGCGGCGAGCAGTACTTC. It translates to CATSNRQGGEQYF. The full variable domain, with the rest looked up from reference TRBV15 and TRBJ2-7, is DAMVIQNPRYQVTQFGKPVTLSCSQTLNHNVMYWYQQKSSQAPKLLFHYYDKDFNNEADTPDNFQSRRPNTSFCFLDIRSPGLGDTAMYLCATSNRQGGEQYFGPGTRLTVT.

This clone was seen only a few times. The V call is TRBV30, the J call TRBJ1-2, with no clear D. Germline V lookup: CDR1 GTSNPN, CDR2 SVGIG (reference sequence). V lost 3 bases and J lost 10, with 15 bases in between. The CDR3 sequence is 12 residues long. The CDR3 coding sequence is TGTGCCTGGAGCACCGTCCGGGTAGCCTACACCTTC. Residues: CAWSTVRVAYTF.

The V call is TRBV6-5, the J call TRBJ1-1, with TRBD1 matching 7 bases. The CDR3 is 13 amino acids. J lost 1 base, V lost 6 bases, and 2 bases had no gene match. CDR1 and CDR2 from the germline V gene are MNHEY and SVGAGI. In DNA, the CDR3 is TGTGCCAGCAGCCGGACAGGGAACACTGAAGCTTTCTTT. Protein product: CASSRTGNTEAFF.

This chain joins TRBV5-1 and TRBJ1-1; D unclear. The CDR3 totals 15 residues. V gave up 3 bases and J gave up 3 bases, with 15 bases separating them. Germline-derived CDR1 and CDR2 are SGHRS and YFSETQ. The CDR3 spells CASSWYGGQDTEAFF. The CDR3 DNA reads as TGCGCCAGCAGCTGGTATGGCGGGCAAGACACTGAAGCTTTCTTT.

V gene TRBV4-1 combines with J gene TRBJ1-1; D unclear. The germline CDR1 and CDR2 sequences are MGHRA and YSYEKL. CDR3 length: 13 amino acids. With 0 bases removed from V and 3 bases from J, the gap between germline ends came to 5 bases. The CDR3, as DNA: TGCGCCAGCAGCCAAGAGGAGTACACTGAAGCTTTCTTT. Translated, it gives CASSQEEYTEAFF.

The genes are TRBV11-2 and TRBJ2-7, with 10 bases lining up with TRBD1. The CDR3 sequence is 14 residues long. CDR1 and CDR2 (germline): SGHAT, FQNNGV. V lost 5 bases, J lost 5 bases, and 6 bases stayed unmatched. Written as DNA, the CDR3 is TGTGCCAGCAGCCTGGGGACAGGGGAAGACGAGCAGTACTTC. Its translation is CASSLGTGEDEQYF.

The chain links TRBV5-1 to TRBJ1-1; TRBD1 matches at 8 bases. Germline V gene lookup returns CDR1 SGHRS and CDR2 YFSETQ. J gave up 5 bases and V 1 base, and 13 bases lay outside the gene matches. This CDR3 has 17 residues. CDR3: CASSLLGLWQGATEAFF. CDR3 DNA: TGCGCCAGCAGCTTGCTAGGTTTGTGGCAGGGGGCTACTGAAGCTTTCTTT.

The chain is built from TRBV29-1 and TRBJ1-2; TRBD1 matches at 11 bases. Trimming took 7 bases from V and 6 from J; bases not matched to a gene: 4. This CDR3 is built from 12 residues. Germline values: CDR1 SQVTM, CDR2 ANQGSEA. The CDR3 region has the DNA TGCAGCGCAAAGGGACAGGGGGATGGCTACACCTTC. Amino acid sequence: CSAKGQGDGYTF.

V gene TRBV6-1 combines with J gene TRBJ2-7; D might be TRBD1 (7 bases). Trimming removed 8 bases from V and 3 bases from J, with 17 bases in between. CDR1 and CDR2 from the germline V gene are MNHNS and SASEGT. CDR3 length: 14 amino acids. The chain's CDR3 is CASDMGGQSYEQYF. CDR3 nucleotide sequence: TGTGCCAGCGACATGGGGGGACAGAGCTACGAGCAGTACTTC.

The CDR3 sequence: CASSQTGGSNQPQHF. CDR3 sequence (DNA): TGTGCCAGCAGCCAAACAGGGGGAAGCAATCAGCCCCAGCATTTT. The genes are TRBV7-8 and TRBJ1-5; 8 bases are shared with TRBD1. Trimming cost V 5 bases and J 1 base; bases outside gene matches: 4. The CDR3 spans 15 residues. CDR1 is SGHVS and CDR2 is FQNEAQ in the germline V gene.

The rearrangement uses TRBV7-9 and TRBJ1-1; 10 nucleotides match TRBD1. CDR3 length: 18 residues. J was trimmed by 0 bases and V by 5 bases; bases with no gene match: 12. Germline V gene sequence: CDR1 SEHNR, CDR2 FQNEAQ (reference sequence). The CDR3 protein is CASSQPTGGFTLNTEAFF. The CDR3 DNA reads TGTGCCAGCAGCCAACCGACAGGGGGCTTCACACTGAACACTGAAGCTTTCTTT.

The V gene is TRBV10-1, the J gene TRBJ2-1; D remains unclear. Germline lookup yields CDR1 WNHNN and CDR2 SYGVQD (reference sequence). The length of the CDR3 is 13 residues. Deletions cut 5 bases from V and 7 bases from J, with 12 bases between. CDR3 coding DNA: TGCGCCAGCAGTACGGGTTTAGTGAATGAGCAGTTCTTC. Protein sequence: CASSTGLVNEQFF.

This chain joins TRBV6-1 and TRBJ1-3; a weak D match, TRBD1 (6 bases). Germline CDR1 reads MNHNS; CDR2 reads SASEGT. CDR3 length: 15 amino acids. Trimming removed 6 bases at V and 3 bases at J, with 15 bases between. The CDR3: CASRVAGALGNTIYF. CDR3 coding DNA: TGTGCCAGCAGAGTCGCGGGGGCGCTTGGAAACACCATATATTTT.

This clone was seen once. V usage is TRBV6-5 and J usage is TRBJ2-4; 8 bases line up with TRBD2. The length of the CDR3 is 15 residues. Unmatched junction bases numbered 4, after V lost 2 bases and J lost 4 bases. CDR1 is MNHEY and CDR2 is SVGAGI in the germline V gene. DNA for the CDR3: TGTGCCAGCAGTTACGGTGCGGGGGGTAAAAACATTCAGTACTTC. This gives the protein CASSYGAGGKNIQYF.

The chain recombines TRBV7-9 with TRBJ2-2; the D gene is possibly TRBD1 (5 bases). V was shortened by 7 bases and J by 6 bases, with 9 bases between the two germline ends. The CDR3 has 12 amino acids. Germline V gives CDR1 SEHNR, CDR2 FQNEAQ (reference sequence). This CDR3 is CASMGLPGELFF. CDR3 DNA sequence: TGTGCCAGCATGGGGCTCCCCGGGGAGCTGTTTTTT.

In this sample, this clone turned up once. V usage is TRBV5-1 and J usage is TRBJ2-2, with TRBD2 as a possible D gene (6 bases). Germline CDR1 SGHRS, CDR2 YFSETQ. The CDR3 has 13 amino acids. V was trimmed by 4 bases and J by 5 bases, leaving 9 bases between them. The CDR3 bases are TGCGCCAGCAGCACGGGACTTACCGGGGAGCTGTTTTTT. Translated, it gives CASSTGLTGELFF. Complete variable domain (other parts from reference TRBV5-1 and TRBJ2-2): KAGVTQTPRYLIKTRGQQVTLSCSPISGHRSVSWYQQTPGQGLQFLFEYFSETQRNKGNFPGRFSGRQFSNSRSEMNVSTLELGDSALYLCASSTGLTGELFFGEGSRLTVL.

This rearrangement joins TRBV4-2 to TRBJ1-3; no definite D call. Germline V gene data show CDR1 as LGHNA and CDR2 as YNFKEQ. The length of the CDR3 is 18 residues. V lost 2 bases and J 0 bases, leaving 17 bases between the germline ends. CDR3 amino acids: CASSQRGGGGSSGNTIYF. CDR3 DNA: TGTGCCAGCAGCCAACGAGGCGGAGGAGGGAGCTCTGGAAACACCATATATTTT.

The chain uses TRBV13 and TRBJ2-7; TRBD2 matches 8 bases. Germline V CDR1 and CDR2: PRHDT, FYEKMQ (reference sequence). The CDR3 is 14 amino acids. Germline trimming cut 5 bases from V and 4 bases from J; bases unmatched to any gene: 7. CDR3 nucleotide sequence: TGTGCCAGCAGCGTTTATAGCGGGAATTACGAGCAGTACTTC. Protein: CASSVYSGNYEQYF.

This chain connects TRBV6-1 to TRBJ1-5; D may be TRBD1 (6 bases). CDR1 is MNHNS and CDR2 is SASEGT in the germline V gene. The CDR3 totals 16 residues. V was trimmed by 0 bases and J by 6 bases, leaving 15 bases between them. The CDR3: CASSEAIGGIGQPQHF. Here the CDR3 DNA reads TGTGCCAGCAGTGAAGCGATAGGGGGAATCGGTCAGCCCCAGCATTTT.

This chain connects TRBV5-1 to TRBJ1-2; D uncertain. Per the germline V gene, CDR1 is SGHRS and CDR2 is YFSETQ. V was trimmed by 4 bases and J by 5 bases, leaving 15 bases between them. This CDR3 is built from 14 residues. As DNA, the CDR3 is TGCGCCAGCAGCACGGGAGCGAATCCTTATGGCTACACCTTC. It translates to CASSTGANPYGYTF.

V is TRBV9 and J is TRBJ2-7, with a possible D match to TRBD1 (6 bases). V was pared by 2 bases and J by 2 bases, with 11 bases between. CDR1 is SGDLS and CDR2 is YYNGEE in the germline V gene. CDR3 size: 14 residues. This CDR3 is CASSVGTIPYEQYF. CDR3 DNA sequence: TGTGCCAGCAGCGTCGGGACAATCCCCTACGAGCAGTACTTC.

The chain joins TRBV20-1 to TRBJ2-3; no reliable D call. The ends were cut back, 5 bases at V and 2 bases at J, with 5 bases in the middle. Per the germline V gene, CDR1 is DFQATT and CDR2 is SNEGSKA (reference sequence). The CDR3 runs to 11 residues. The CDR3 bases are TGCAGTGCTCCCAACACAGATACGCAGTATTTT. Amino acids: CSAPNTDTQYF.